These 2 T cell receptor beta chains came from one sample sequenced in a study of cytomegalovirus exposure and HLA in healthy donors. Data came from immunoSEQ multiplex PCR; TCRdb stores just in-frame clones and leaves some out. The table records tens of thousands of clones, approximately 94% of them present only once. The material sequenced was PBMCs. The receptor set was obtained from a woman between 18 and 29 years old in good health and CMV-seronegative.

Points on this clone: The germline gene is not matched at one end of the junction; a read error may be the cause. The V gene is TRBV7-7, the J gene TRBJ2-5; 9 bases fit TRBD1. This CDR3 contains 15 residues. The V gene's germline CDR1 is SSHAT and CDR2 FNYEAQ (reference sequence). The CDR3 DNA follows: TGTGCTAGCAGCCGGGGGACAGGGCGACAAGAGACCCAGTACTTC. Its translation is CASSRGTGRQETQYF.

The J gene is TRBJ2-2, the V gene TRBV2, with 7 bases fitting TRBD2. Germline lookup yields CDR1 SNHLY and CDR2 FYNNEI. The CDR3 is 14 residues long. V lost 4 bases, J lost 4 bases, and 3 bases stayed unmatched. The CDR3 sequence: CASSVGGGTGELFF. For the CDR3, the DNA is TGTGCCAGCAGTGTTGGGGGGGGCACCGGGGAGCTGTTTTTT. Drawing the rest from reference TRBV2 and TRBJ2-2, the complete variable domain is EPEVTQTPSHQVTQMGQEVILRCVPISNHLYFYWYRQILGQKVEFLVSFYNNEISEKSEIFDDQFSVERPDGSNFTLKIRSTKLEDSAMYFCASSVGGGTGELFFGEGSRLTVL.